The 13 T cell receptor beta chains listed next were all sequenced from one sample in a study of T cell repertoires in cytomegalovirus infection. TCRdb reprocessed the reads with MiXCR, giving one entry per CDR3 protein. The repertoire holds a few hundred thousand distinct CDR3 sequences, 22% seen once, with 15% to 20% in the top ten. Material for sequencing was CD8+ T cells from PBMCs. The receptors stem from a human donor in good health (CMV status not recorded). Some clones in this sample may be carry-over from other donors' samples.

This clonotype has a handful of counts. This chain links TRBV20-1 with TRBJ2-1, with D unresolved. This CDR3 is built from 15 residues. V was pared by 0 bases and J by 1 base, with 10 bases between. Germline CDR1 is DFQATT and CDR2 is SNEGSKA (reference sequence). The CDR3 sequence: CSARDIALSYNEQFF. The CDR3, as DNA: TGCAGTGCTAGAGATATCGCGTTGTCCTACAATGAGCAGTTCTTC.

This clonotype has a handful of counts. V gene TRBV20-1 combines with J gene TRBJ2-2; D perhaps matches TRBD2 (5 bases). In germline, CDR1 is DFQATT, CDR2 SNEGSKA (reference sequence). The CDR3 extends over 11 amino acids. The V gene lost 4 bases and the J gene lost 8 bases, with 8 bases spanning the gap. CDR3 nucleotide sequence: TGCAGTGCTACTGGAGGTGGGGAGCTGTTTTTT. Translated, it gives CSATGGGELFF.

The sample holds many counts of this clonotype. The genes are TRBV7-8 and TRBJ1-2; TRBD1 aligns across 8 bases. Germline V gene lookup returns CDR1 SGHVS and CDR2 FQNEAQ. The CDR3 runs to 15 residues. V shed 0 bases and J 4 bases; nucleotides not matched to a gene: 4. CDR3: CASSLADREAYGYTF. CDR3 nucleotide sequence: TGTGCCAGCAGCTTAGCGGACAGGGAAGCCTATGGCTACACCTTC.

In this sample, this clonotype turned up a few times. The V call is TRBV7-9, the J call TRBJ2-1; 10 positions agree with TRBD2. Trimming removed 10 bases from V and 4 bases from J; junction bases left unmatched: 4. The CDR3 is 13 amino acids. Germline values: CDR1 SEHNR, CDR2 FQNEAQ (reference sequence). CDR3 protein: CAIRTSGYNEQFF. CDR3 nucleotides: TGTGCCATTCGGACTAGCGGATACAATGAGCAGTTCTTC.

The J gene is TRBJ1-4, the V gene TRBV14; D not resolved. Germline CDR1 SGHDN, CDR2 FVKESK. The CDR3 extends over 13 amino acids. Trimming took 4 bases from V and 8 from J, leaving 11 bases between them. CDR3 coding DNA: TGTGCCAGCAGCCCGATCCTTGGGGAAAAACTGTTTTTT. Its protein product is CASSPILGEKLFF.

The chain has TRBV20-1 and TRBJ1-2; TRBD1 agrees at 12 bases. Germline V gene data show CDR1 as DFQATT and CDR2 as SNEGSKA (reference sequence). The trim removed 0 bases at V and 5 bases at J, leaving 7 bases unmatched. This CDR3 has 16 amino acids. CDR3 loop: CSARDTGQGASYGYTF. CDR3 DNA: TGCAGTGCTAGAGACACGGGACAGGGGGCTAGTTATGGCTACACCTTC.

This clonotype was recorded only once. This sequence joins TRBV13 and TRBJ1-2, with D unclear. V was shortened by 4 bases and J by 7 bases, with 10 bases between the two germline ends. Per the germline V gene, CDR1 is PRHDT and CDR2 is FYEKMQ (reference sequence). The CDR3 is made up of 12 amino acids. The CDR3 spells CASSSPGIGYTF. As DNA, the CDR3 is TGTGCCAGCAGCTCACCAGGAATTGGCTACACCTTC.

Many counts were recorded for this clonotype. The CDR3 reads CASSLAGGTGELFF. CDR3 sequence (DNA): TGTGCCAGCAGTCTAGCGGGGGGCACCGGGGAGCTGTTTTTT. The chain couples TRBV28 to TRBJ2-2; 11 bases are a match to TRBD2. Germline V gives CDR1 MDHEN, CDR2 SYDVKM. This CDR3 has 14 residues. V lost 5 bases, J lost 4 bases, and 0 bases stayed unmatched.

V usage is TRBV6-1 and J usage is TRBJ1-6, with TRBD1 matching over 7 bases. Looked up from germline, CDR1 is MNHNS and CDR2 is SASEGT. The CDR3 contains 14 residues. The ends lost 7 bases at V and 7 bases at J; junction bases unmatched: 7. The CDR3, as DNA: TGTGCCAGCACCGCACAGGGGTGGAATTCACCCCTCCACTTT. It encodes CASTAQGWNSPLHF.

Notes on this clonotype: A much larger clonotype is one base distant, so this may be a read error. The V call is TRBV7-9, the J call TRBJ2-5; D uncertain. Trimming left V 6 bases short and J 5 bases short, with 10 bases between. CDR1 is SEHNR, CDR2 FQNEAQ, per germline (reference sequence). The CDR3 loop spans 12 amino acids. The CDR3 coding sequence is TGTGCCAGCAGGCGGACCGGGGAGACCCAGTACTTC. The encoded protein is CASRRTGETQYF.

This clonotype has ten or more counts. The V call is TRBV2, the J call TRBJ2-7; TRBD1 aligns across 7 bases. Trimming took 7 bases from V and 6 from J; bases not matched to a gene: 9. The CDR3 runs 13 residues. Germline V gene lookup returns CDR1 SNHLY and CDR2 FYNNEI. CDR3 in amino acids: CASTRQGIPEQYF. The DNA for the CDR3 is TGTGCCAGCACTAGACAGGGAATCCCCGAGCAGTACTTC. Looking up the rest from reference TRBV2 and TRBJ2-7 gives the full variable domain: EPEVTQTPSHQVTQMGQEVILRCVPISNHLYFYWYRQILGQKVEFLVSFYNNEISEKSEIFDDQFSVERPDGSNFTLKIRSTKLEDSAMYFCASTRQGIPEQYFGPGTRLTVT.

This clonotype has just a few counts. This rearrangement joins TRBV13 to TRBJ2-7, with D unclear. The CDR3 is 14 residues long. Germline lookup yields CDR1 PRHDT and CDR2 FYEKMQ (reference sequence). V lost 3 bases and J 4 bases, leaving 13 bases between the germline ends. Here the CDR3 reads CASSFSLSGYEQYF. CDR3 bases: TGTGCCAGCAGCTTCTCCCTTTCGGGTTACGAGCAGTACTTC.

The chain links TRBV7-9 to TRBJ2-1; 10 nucleotides match TRBD2. Germline V gives CDR1 SEHNR, CDR2 FQNEAQ (reference sequence). This CDR3 contains 17 residues. V lost 5 bases, J lost 3 bases, and 10 bases stayed unmatched. CDR3 sequence: CASSHRRGLAVYNEQFF. In DNA form, the CDR3 reads TGTGCCAGCAGCCATCGTCGCGGACTAGCGGTCTACAATGAGCAGTTCTTC.